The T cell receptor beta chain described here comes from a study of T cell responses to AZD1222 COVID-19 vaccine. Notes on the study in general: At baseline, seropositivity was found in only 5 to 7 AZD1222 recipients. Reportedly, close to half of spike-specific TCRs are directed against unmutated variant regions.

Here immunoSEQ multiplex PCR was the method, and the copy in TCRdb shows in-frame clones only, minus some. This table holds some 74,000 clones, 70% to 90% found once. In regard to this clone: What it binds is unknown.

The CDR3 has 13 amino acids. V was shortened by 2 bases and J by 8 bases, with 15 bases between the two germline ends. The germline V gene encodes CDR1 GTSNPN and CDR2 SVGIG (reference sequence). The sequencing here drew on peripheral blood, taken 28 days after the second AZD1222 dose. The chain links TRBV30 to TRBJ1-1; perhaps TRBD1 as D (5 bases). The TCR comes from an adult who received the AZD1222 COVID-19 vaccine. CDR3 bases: TGTGCCTGGAGTCATTCGGGAGGGGCCGAAGCTTTCTTT. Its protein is CAWSHSGGAEAFF.